The rows below give T cell receptor beta chains drawn from one sample of a study of T-cell memory formation after mild COVID-19. TCRdb called the 5' RACE reads again in MiXCR, with one record for every CDR3 protein. The table records about 500,000 distinct CDR3 sequences, about a fifth of them present only once. Sequencing was done on a sample of PBMCs or a T cell subset sorted from them (not recorded which). The receptors stem from an adult woman who had mild COVID-19 (a few samples of this study predate the infection). Cell type and time point are not known. Both conserved end residues are part of each CDR3. The order of the fields is clone size, V gene, D gene, J gene, CDR3 protein, CDR3 DNA. D genes are given only for firm matches. Clone size appears in some rows only: once, few, many, or a class for an expanded clone.

size: few; V: TRBV9; D: NA; J: TRBJ2-1; CDR3: CASSVGDDYNEQFF; DNA: TGTGCCAGCAGCGTAGGGGACGACTACAATGAGCAGTTCTTC
size: few; V: TRBV6-7; D: NA; J: TRBJ2-3; CDR3: CASSPDGAGDTQYF; DNA: TGTGCCAGCAGCCCGGACGGGGCAGGAGATACGCAGTATTTT
size: NA; V: TRBV9; D: NA; J: TRBJ2-3; CDR3: CASSANPEGTQYF; DNA: TGTGCCAGCAGCGCAAACCCAGAAGGTACGCAGTATTTT
size: NA; V: TRBV11-2; D: NA; J: TRBJ2-4; CDR3: CASSLDPTGNLTGFRNIQYF; DNA: TGTGCCAGCAGCTTAGACCCTACCGGAAATTTAACGGGATTTCGTAACATTCAGTACTTC
size: few; V: TRBV6-2/TRBV6-3; D: TRBD1; J: TRBJ2-5; CDR3: CASTTGQDPYFTQYF; DNA: TGTGCCAGCACCACGGGACAGGACCCCTATTTCACCCAGTACTTC
size: NA; V: TRBV10-3; D: TRBD1; J: TRBJ2-7; CDR3: CAISEPRDSTYEQYF; DNA: TGTGCCATCAGTGAGCCTAGGGACAGTACCTACGAGCAGTACTTC
size: NA; V: TRBV5-1; D: NA; J: TRBJ2-7; CDR3: CASSLIPFGPYEQYF; DNA: TGCGCCAGCAGCTTGATTCCGTTCGGTCCCTACGAGCAGTACTTC
size: few; V: TRBV7-9; D: NA; J: TRBJ2-2; CDR3: CASSFPDTRNTGELFF; DNA: TGTGCCAGCAGTTTTCCTGATACTAGGAACACCGGGGAGCTGTTTTTT
size: NA; V: TRBV3-1; D: TRBD2; J: TRBJ2-7; CDR3: CASSPRLAGDHEQYF; DNA: TGTGCCAGCAGCCCGAGACTAGCGGGAGACCACGAGCAGTACTTC
size: few; V: TRBV18; D: TRBD2; J: TRBJ2-1; CDR3: CASSRAGAQSSYNEQFF; DNA: TGTGCCAGCTCAAGGGCGGGAGCGCAGAGCTCCTACAATGAGCAGTTCTTC
size: few; V: TRBV7-2; D: TRBD2; J: TRBJ2-1; CDR3: CASSSLAGPVNEQFF; DNA: TGTGCCAGCAGCTCACTAGCGGGGCCTGTGAATGAGCAGTTCTTC
size: few; V: TRBV12-3/TRBV12-4; D: NA; J: TRBJ2-5; CDR3: CASGPNRETQYF; DNA: TGTGCCAGCGGGCCCAATCGAGAGACCCAGTACTTC
size: NA; V: TRBV18; D: NA; J: TRBJ1-4; CDR3: CASSPGGLRGRHEKLFF; DNA: TGTGCCAGCTCACCAGGCGGGCTCCGGGGGCGACATGAAAAACTGTTTTTT
size: few; V: TRBV24-1; D: NA; J: TRBJ1-5; CDR3: CATSAPNQPQHF; DNA: TGTGCCACCAGTGCCCCGAATCAGCCCCAGCATTTT
size: NA; V: TRBV7-2; D: NA; J: TRBJ2-5; CDR3: CASSSAPSHWDGETQYF; DNA: TGTGCCAGCAGCTCCGCGCCTTCCCATTGGGATGGAGAGACCCAGTACTTC
size: few; V: TRBV4-3; D: TRBD2; J: TRBJ2-7; CDR3: CASSLGTSGTRSYEQYF; DNA: TGCGCCAGCAGCCTCGGGACTAGCGGGACCCGCTCCTACGAGCAGTACTTC
size: few; V: TRBV3-1; D: NA; J: TRBJ1-5; CDR3: CASGTNLEPQHF; DNA: TGTGCCAGCGGAACAAACCTGGAGCCCCAGCATTTT
size: NA; V: TRBV20-1; D: TRBD1; J: TRBJ1-2; CDR3: CSAGDRGRGVIYGYTF; DNA: TGCAGTGCTGGAGACAGGGGGCGCGGGGTAATCTATGGCTACACCTTC
size: many; V: TRBV7-3; D: NA; J: TRBJ2-1; CDR3: CASSLNPLWNEQFF; DNA: TGTGCCAGCAGCTTAAACCCTCTATGGAATGAGCAGTTCTTC
size: NA; V: TRBV27; D: NA; J: TRBJ2-1; CDR3: CATSTTLYGGGSSYNEQFF; DNA: TGTGCCACCAGCACAACCCTCTACGGGGGCGGGAGTTCATACAATGAGCAGTTCTTC
size: NA; V: TRBV5-1; D: TRBD2; J: TRBJ2-7; CDR3: CASSLGGLASHEQYF; DNA: TGCGCCAGCAGCTTGGGCGGACTAGCCTCCCACGAGCAGTACTTC
size: NA; V: TRBV6-1; D: NA; J: TRBJ1-2; CDR3: CASSRNEGYTF; DNA: TGTGCCAGCAGTCGTAATGAGGGCTACACCTTC
size: NA; V: TRBV19; D: NA; J: TRBJ1-5; CDR3: CASSMGQGGNQPQHF; DNA: TGTGCCAGTAGTATGGGCCAGGGCGGCAATCAGCCCCAGCATTTT
size: NA; V: TRBV12-3/TRBV12-4; D: NA; J: TRBJ1-5; CDR3: CASSQSPHQPQHF; DNA: TGTGCCAGCAGCCAAAGCCCTCATCAGCCCCAGCATTTT
size: NA; V: TRBV24-1; D: TRBD1; J: TRBJ2-7; CDR3: CATSDPGQNYEQYF; DNA: TGTGCCACCAGTGACCCGGGACAGAACTACGAGCAGTACTTC
size: few; V: TRBV9; D: NA; J: TRBJ1-1; CDR3: CASSVIMNTEAFF; DNA: TGTGCCAGCAGCGTAATAATGAACACTGAAGCTTTCTTT
size: once; V: TRBV18; D: NA; J: TRBJ1-2; CDR3: CASSPLGQSSNYGYTF; DNA: TGTGCCAGCTCACCGCTCGGACAGTCTTCTAACTATGGCTACACCTTC
size: many; V: TRBV5-1; D: NA; J: TRBJ2-1; CDR3: CASSRARSSYNEQFF; DNA: TGCGCCAGCAGCCGAGCAAGAAGCTCCTACAATGAGCAGTTCTTC
size: few; V: TRBV7-2; D: NA; J: TRBJ2-7; CDR3: CASSPRDGEQYF; DNA: TGTGCCAGCAGCCCGCGCGACGGAGAGCAGTACTTC
size: many; V: TRBV5-1; D: NA; J: TRBJ1-1; CDR3: CASSSAQVTEAFF; DNA: TGCGCCAGCTCGTCGGCACAGGTCACTGAAGCTTTCTTT
size: few; V: TRBV20-1; D: TRBD1; J: TRBJ1-2; CDR3: CSAKNGTGGTHYGYTF; DNA: TGCAGTGCTAAGAACGGGACAGGGGGCACCCACTATGGCTACACCTTC
size: NA; V: TRBV30; D: NA; J: TRBJ2-5; CDR3: CAWARTIQETQYF; DNA: TGTGCCTGGGCCCGGACTATCCAAGAGACCCAGTACTTC
size: NA; V: TRBV7-2; D: TRBD2; J: TRBJ2-3; CDR3: CASSRGGGGWNTQYF; DNA: TGTGCCAGCAGCCGCGGGGGCGGGGGGTGGAATACGCAGTATTTT
size: once; V: TRBV11-3; D: TRBD1; J: TRBJ2-3; CDR3: CASSLGQGPTDTQYF; DNA: TGTGCCAGCAGCTTGGGACAGGGGCCCACAGATACGCAGTATTTT
size: NA; V: TRBV7-9; D: TRBD1; J: TRBJ2-7; CDR3: CASSAADRSSYEQYF; DNA: TGTGCCAGCAGCGCCGCGGACAGGAGCTCCTACGAGCAGTACTTC
size: NA; V: TRBV5-4; D: TRBD2; J: TRBJ2-3; CDR3: CASSLSPPTTSGRADTQYF; DNA: TGTGCCAGCAGCTTGTCCCCCCCAACGACTAGCGGGAGAGCAGATACGCAGTATTTT
size: NA; V: TRBV24-1; D: TRBD2; J: TRBJ2-3; CDR3: CATQREGSTDTQYF; DNA: TGTGCCACCCAGCGGGAGGGTAGCACAGATACGCAGTATTTT
size: few; V: TRBV2; D: NA; J: TRBJ2-1; CDR3: CARGTEGNEQFF; DNA: TGTGCCAGAGGGACTGAAGGCAATGAGCAGTTCTTC
size: NA; V: TRBV9; D: NA; J: TRBJ2-1; CDR3: CASSEGGIGINEQFF; DNA: TGTGCCAGCAGCGAGGGGGGCATTGGGATCAATGAGCAGTTCTTC
size: NA; V: TRBV5-1; D: TRBD1; J: TRBJ2-3; CDR3: CASSKGQTSTDTQYF; DNA: TGCGCCAGCAGCAAGGGACAGACAAGCACAGATACGCAGTATTTT
size: few; V: TRBV19; D: NA; J: TRBJ1-1; CDR3: CASSMESKTDEAFF; DNA: TGTGCCAGTAGTATGGAATCAAAGACCGATGAAGCTTTCTTT
size: NA; V: TRBV30; D: NA; J: TRBJ1-2; CDR3: CAGRWVDGYTF; DNA: TGTGCCGGGAGGTGGGTAGATGGCTACACCTTC